This is a list of T cell receptor beta chains from one sample in a study of T cells in Graves' hyperthyroidism and ophthalmopathy. TCRdb fed the multiplex PCR reads into MiXCR, producing one record per CDR3 protein. The table has 200,000 to 250,000 distinct CDR3 sequences, roughly 18% seen once. Sample: blood. The origin of the receptors is a man aged 50 to 60 with Graves' hyperthyroidism. Both conserved end residues are part of each CDR3. A D gene is named only where the DNA matches it firmly.

V	D	J	CDR3
TRBV29-1	TRBD1	TRBJ1-1	CSVDRDRGLGTEAFF
TRBV12-3/TRBV12-4	.	TRBJ2-3	CASSSRVGGTDTQYF
TRBV4-1	.	TRBJ2-5	CASSQDSTYQETQYF
TRBV20-1	TRBD2	TRBJ2-3	CSANLGLELDTQYF
TRBV3-1	TRBD1	TRBJ2-3	CASSLGTGTDTQYF
TRBV20-1	.	TRBJ2-5	CSARRPIQETQYF
TRBV3-1	TRBD2	TRBJ2-3	CASSQDTPGLAGGPSSDTQYF
TRBV5-1	.	TRBJ1-1	CASSIAGDTEAFF
TRBV30	.	TRBJ2-2	CAWTGNTGELFF
TRBV5-4	.	TRBJ2-1	CASRLEVNEQFF
TRBV25-1	.	TRBJ1-6	CASRGKGPNSPLHF
TRBV12-3/TRBV12-4	.	TRBJ1-1	CASHGLLNTEAFF
TRBV4-2	.	TRBJ2-7	CASSQGGGYEQYF
TRBV28	TRBD1	TRBJ2-2	CASSPAGTGQTGELFF
TRBV7-2	TRBD1	TRBJ2-2	CASSPRTGDTGELFF
TRBV12-3/TRBV12-4	.	TRBJ2-3	CASSLEPPDTQYF
TRBV2	TRBD1	TRBJ1-5	CASRAQGVNNQPQHF
TRBV7-2	TRBD2	TRBJ2-1	CASSEGTSGRSGQFF
TRBV28	.	TRBJ1-1	CASSSPPRGAGAEAFF
TRBV7-3	TRBD1	TRBJ2-3	CASSLLDRGRGTDTQYF
TRBV12-3/TRBV12-4	.	TRBJ2-1	CASSSRTHNEQFF
TRBV11-2	.	TRBJ1-2	CASSSELNYGYTF
TRBV2	TRBD1	TRBJ1-5	CASRADRRGDQPQHF
TRBV12-3/TRBV12-4	TRBD1	TRBJ2-7	CASSLTWAGGPGEQYF
TRBV5-1	TRBD2	TRBJ2-2	CASSLTSGTGELFF
TRBV11-1	.	TRBJ2-2	CASSTANTGELFF
TRBV20-1	.	TRBJ2-2	CSAWDRGVLAGGPAGELFF
TRBV28	.	TRBJ1-1	CASRTQVEAFF
TRBV2	.	TRBJ2-1	CASRSTGLIYNEQFF
TRBV11-1	.	TRBJ2-1	CASSLDFADYNEQLF
TRBV7-9	.	TRBJ1-1	CASSVQGGNTEAFF
TRBV4-1	.	TRBJ2-3	CASSRTGNTQYF
TRBV2	.	TRBJ1-6	CASSEEVDSPLHF
TRBV20-1	.	TRBJ2-1	CSARDPGGNEQFF
TRBV9	TRBD2	TRBJ2-7	CASSVGGRPYEQYF
TRBV24-1	.	TRBJ2-2	CATSPWGVGSGELFF
TRBV4-1	.	TRBJ2-1	CASSQEVTYGVSPRNEQFF
TRBV4-1	TRBD2	TRBJ2-7	CASSQEASGISYEQYF
TRBV28	.	TRBJ1-2	CASSHREYGYTF
TRBV6-5	TRBD1	TRBJ1-5	CASSYSTGEDQPQHF
TRBV11-2	.	TRBJ2-7	CASSLEIGPPNEQYF
TRBV7-9	.	TRBJ1-3	CASSLGTGNTIYF
TRBV20-1	.	TRBJ2-7	CSARTPGYEQYF
TRBV20-1	.	TRBJ2-2	CSAAGTNTGELFF
TRBV11-1	TRBD1	TRBJ2-5	CASSFMGTEQETQYF
TRBV6-1	.	TRBJ1-3	CASNPLRDFSGNTIYF
TRBV20-1	.	TRBJ1-4	CSARDMATTNEKLFF
TRBV28	.	TRBJ2-5	CASSLGQVGTQYF
TRBV20-1	.	TRBJ2-7	CSARESGRGNEQYF
TRBV7-3	TRBD2	TRBJ2-1	CASSPGLAGSEQFF
TRBV11-2	.	TRBJ2-3	CASSLVYVDTQYF
TRBV12-3/TRBV12-4	.	TRBJ2-3	CASSLQGTDTQYF
TRBV7-2	.	TRBJ2-1	CASSLDRRSEQFF
TRBV3-1	TRBD1	TRBJ1-1	CASSLGTGETEAFF
TRBV3-1	.	TRBJ2-7	CASSQLMRNEQYF
TRBV6-5	TRBD1	TRBJ1-5	CASSYSGQVTSNQPQHF
TRBV20-1	.	TRBJ2-3	CSARDPTDFASTDTQYF
TRBV18	TRBD2	TRBJ2-2	CASSQRGANTGELFF
TRBV12-5	TRBD1	TRBJ1-5	CASGLVLGGYEYSNQPQHF